This is a list of T cell receptor beta chains from one sample in a study of shared clonotypes between healthy human individuals. This table comes from immunoSEQ multiplex PCR, and its TCRdb copy is limited to in-frame clones, with some not included. The sample has roughly 1 million clones; around 76% are singletons. The sequenced sample was memory CD4+ T cells sorted from blood. These TCRs come from a man aged 18 to 29 in good health. Each CDR3 is given with its conserved first and last residue. The D gene is left open where the match is weak. Part of the rows lack a size; the others show once, few, many or a class for expanded clones.

J gene | clone size | D gene | V gene | CDR3 protein | CDR3 DNA
TRBJ2-7 | NA | NA | TRBV19 | CASSITGQTHYEQYF | TGTGCCAGTAGTATCACAGGACAGACACACTACGAGCAGTACTTC
TRBJ1-2 | NA | TRBD1 | TRBV5-1 | CASRWEGTGVHWGYGYTF | TGCGCCAGCAGATGGGAAGGGACAGGGGTCCATTGGGGCTATGGCTACACCTTC
TRBJ2-1 | once | NA | TRBV5-1 | CASTPSRPALNEQFF | TGCGCCAGCACCCCTAGCCGACCAGCCCTTAATGAGCAGTTCTTC
TRBJ1-6 | NA | NA | TRBV5-5 | CASSLSTGWDSYNSPLHF | TGTGCCAGCAGCTTGTCGACAGGTTGGGACTCCTATAATTCACCCCTCCACTTT
TRBJ2-1 | NA | NA | TRBV4-1 | CASRLGAGDSYNEQFF | TGCGCCAGCAGACTGGGAGCGGGCGACTCCTACAATGAGCAGTTCTTC
TRBJ1-4 | NA | TRBD1 | TRBV28 | CASSLPGTGGAVEKLFF | TGTGCCAGCAGTTTGCCTGGGACAGGGGGCGCGGTTGAAAAACTGTTTTTT
TRBJ2-3 | many | TRBD2 | TRBV28 | CASETSGGTDTQYF | TGTGCCAGCGAAACTAGCGGAGGCACAGATACGCAGTATTTT
TRBJ1-2 | NA | NA | TRBV10-3 | CAISDGGGDGYTF | TGTGCCATCAGTGATGGGGGCGGAGATGGCTACACCTTC
TRBJ2-7 | NA | TRBD2 | TRBV6-1 | CASSERSGGPYEQYF | TGTGCCAGCAGTGAGCGGAGCGGGGGGCCCTACGAGCAGTACTTC
TRBJ1-4 | NA | NA | TRBV5-5 | CASSPGQTSTNEKLFF | TGTGCCAGCAGCCCAGGACAGACCTCAACTAATGAAAAACTGTTTTTT
TRBJ1-5 | NA | NA | TRBV7-2 | CASSLDRVEPQHF | TGTGCCAGCAGCTTAGACAGGGTTGAGCCCCAGCATTTT
TRBJ2-7 | NA | TRBD2 | TRBV7-2 | CASRDGGSSYEQYF | TGTGCCAGCAGAGACGGGGGGAGCTCCTACGAGCAGTACTTC
TRBJ2-7 | NA | TRBD2 | TRBV10-3 | CAISESGLAGRNEQYF | TGTGCCATCAGTGAGTCGGGACTAGCGGGACGGAACGAGCAGTACTTC
TRBJ2-1 | NA | NA | TRBV5-8 | CASRWTAVNEQFF | TGTGCCAGCAGATGGACAGCCGTCAATGAGCAGTTCTTC
TRBJ1-6 | NA | NA | TRBV28 | CASSGAETGLGSPLHF | TGTGCCAGCAGTGGAGCGGAAACGGGTCTAGGTTCACCCCTCCACTTT
TRBJ1-5 | NA | NA | TRBV19 | CASRTHRDSNQPQHF | TGTGCCAGTAGAACTCACAGGGACAGCAATCAGCCCCAGCATTTT
TRBJ2-5 | NA | NA | TRBV5-4 | CASSKHEKKETQYF | TGTGCCAGCAGCAAACATGAGAAGAAAGAGACCCAGTACTTC
TRBJ1-5 | NA | NA | TRBV6-5 | CASKGEGSQPQHF | TGTGCCAGCAAGGGGGAGGGGAGCCAGCCCCAGCATTTT
TRBJ1-1 | NA | NA | TRBV6-1 | CASSDGGGGLNTEAFF | TGTGCCAGCAGTGATGGGGGAGGTGGGCTAAACACTGAAGCTTTCTTT
TRBJ2-2 | NA | NA | TRBV11-2 | CASSLRPETGELFF | TGTGCCAGCAGCTTACGGCCGGAGACCGGGGAGCTGTTTTTT
TRBJ2-1 | NA | NA | TRBV18 | CASSPGTHGREQFF | TGTGCCAGCTCACCAGGGACTCACGGAAGGGAGCAGTTCTTC
TRBJ1-3 | NA | NA | TRBV30 | CAVQGLSGNTIYF | TGTGCCGTACAGGGTCTCTCTGGAAACACCATATATTTT
TRBJ1-1 | NA | TRBD1 | TRBV6-1 | CAYSLRDRGTEAFF | TGTGCCTACTCATTGCGGGACAGGGGCACTGAAGCTTTCTTT
TRBJ1-6 | NA | NA | TRBV2 | CARTTGGDSPLHF | TGTGCCAGAACGACCGGGGGGGATTCACCCCTCCACTTT
TRBJ2-2 | NA | TRBD2 | TRBV7-3 | CASRELAANTGELFF | TGTGCCAGCAGGGAACTAGCGGCGAACACCGGGGAGCTGTTTTTT
TRBJ1-3 | NA | NA | TRBV30 | CAWSQGNTIYF | TGTGCCTGGAGTCAGGGGAACACCATATATTTT
TRBJ2-5 | few | TRBD2 | TRBV30 | CAWRPRVLAGGPNF | TGTGCCTGGAGACCGAGGGTTCTAGCGGGAGGGCCTAACTTC
TRBJ1-3 | NA | NA | TRBV19 | CASMGPNSGNTIYF | TGTGCCAGTATGGGACCCAACTCTGGAAACACCATATATTTT
TRBJ1-5 | NA | TRBD1 | TRBV29-1 | CSVRQGSNQPQHF | TGCAGCGTTAGACAGGGGAGCAATCAGCCCCAGCATTTT
TRBJ2-7 | NA | NA | TRBV6-6 | CASRPGLVPYEQYF | TGTGCCAGCAGACCGGGACTCGTCCCCTACGAGCAGTACTTC
TRBJ2-5 | NA | NA | TRBV30 | CAWRDLQETQYF | TGTGCCTGGAGGGACTTGCAAGAGACCCAGTACTTC
TRBJ2-7 | NA | NA | TRBV28 | CASTPRRSPYEQYF | TGTGCCAGCACCCCCCGCAGGAGCCCCTACGAGCAGTACTTC
TRBJ2-5 | NA | NA | TRBV5-6 | CASSLGGLRETQYF | TGTGCCAGCAGCTTGGGGGGGCTACGGGAGACCCAGTACTTC
TRBJ2-5 | once | NA | TRBV11-3 | CASSLGHSETQYF | TGTGCCAGCAGCTTGGGACATTCAGAGACCCAGTACTTC
TRBJ2-6 | NA | NA | TRBV6-1 | CASSVDHRVLSGANVLTF | TGTGCCAGCAGTGTGGATCATAGGGTCCTTTCTGGGGCCAACGTCCTGACTTTC
TRBJ2-6 | few | NA | TRBV7-2 | CASSLTRSSGANVLTF | TGTGCCAGCAGCTTAACGAGGTCCTCTGGGGCCAACGTCCTGACTTTC
TRBJ2-2 | NA | NA | TRBV9 | CASSSLGLAGELFF | TGTGCCAGCAGCTCCTTAGGACTGGCCGGGGAGCTGTTTTTT